A single sample gave rise to the 2 T cell receptor beta chains below, sequenced in a study of cytomegalovirus exposure and HLA in healthy donors. The PCR employed 60 Vbeta primers together with 13 Jbeta primers. Only in-frame clones appear in the TCRdb table, and some are missing; sequencing was by immunoSEQ multiplex PCR. The table lists about 150,000 clones, 72% of them singletons. The sample taken for sequencing was PBMCs. Receptors originate from a man aged 40-49 years in good health and CMV-seronegative.

The chain employs TRBV9 and TRBJ2-2; D uncertain. The CDR3 sequence is 14 residues long. V dropped 2 bases and J dropped 1 base, with 6 bases sitting between them. The V gene's germline CDR1 is SGDLS and CDR2 YYNGEE. The CDR3: CASSVNRNTGELFF. CDR3 bases: TGTGCCAGCAGCGTTAACAGGAACACCGGGGAGCTGTTTTTT.

The chain carries TRBV28 and TRBJ1-1; D remains unclear. The CDR3 is 11 residues long. Germline V gene data show CDR1 as MDHEN and CDR2 as SYDVKM. CDR3: CAVSEHTEAFF. For the CDR3, the DNA is TGTGCTGTATCGGAGCACACTGAAGCTTTCTTT.